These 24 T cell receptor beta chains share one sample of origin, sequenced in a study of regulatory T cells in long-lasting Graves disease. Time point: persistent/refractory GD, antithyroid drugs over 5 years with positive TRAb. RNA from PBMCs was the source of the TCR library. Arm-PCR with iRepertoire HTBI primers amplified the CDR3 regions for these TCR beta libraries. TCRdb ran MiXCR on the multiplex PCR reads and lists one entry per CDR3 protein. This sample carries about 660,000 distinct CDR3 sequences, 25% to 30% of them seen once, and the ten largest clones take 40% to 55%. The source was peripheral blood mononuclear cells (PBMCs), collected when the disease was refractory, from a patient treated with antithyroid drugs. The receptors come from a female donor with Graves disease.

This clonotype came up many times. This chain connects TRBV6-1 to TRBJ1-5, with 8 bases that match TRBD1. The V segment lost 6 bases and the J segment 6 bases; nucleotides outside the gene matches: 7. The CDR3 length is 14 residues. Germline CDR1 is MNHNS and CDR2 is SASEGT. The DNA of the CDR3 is TGTGCCAGCAGGGAACCGGGACAGGCTCAGCCCCAGCATTTT. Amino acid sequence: CASREPGQAQPQHF.

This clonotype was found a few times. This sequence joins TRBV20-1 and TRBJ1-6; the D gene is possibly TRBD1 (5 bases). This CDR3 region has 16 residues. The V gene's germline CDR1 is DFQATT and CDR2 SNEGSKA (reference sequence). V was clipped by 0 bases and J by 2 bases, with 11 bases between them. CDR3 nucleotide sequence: TGCAGTGCTAGAGACCGGGGGAACGCCTATAATTCACCCCTCCACTTT. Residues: CSARDRGNAYNSPLHF.

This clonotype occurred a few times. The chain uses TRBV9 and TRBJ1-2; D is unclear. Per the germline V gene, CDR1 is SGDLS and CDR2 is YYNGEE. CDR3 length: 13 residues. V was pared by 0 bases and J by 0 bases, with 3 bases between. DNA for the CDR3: TGTGCCAGCAGCGTAGTTGCTAACTATGGCTACACCTTC. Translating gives CASSVVANYGYTF.

Written as DNA, the CDR3 is TGTGCCAGCAGTAGGGGGGACGGTAACGCTAACTATGGCTACACCTTC. Translation gives CASSRGDGNANYGYTF. V is TRBV6-1 and J is TRBJ1-2; TRBD1 might be the D (6 bases). V lost 5 bases and J 0 bases, leaving 16 bases between the germline ends. This CDR3 comprises 16 residues. Germline CDR1 and CDR2: MNHNS and SASEGT.

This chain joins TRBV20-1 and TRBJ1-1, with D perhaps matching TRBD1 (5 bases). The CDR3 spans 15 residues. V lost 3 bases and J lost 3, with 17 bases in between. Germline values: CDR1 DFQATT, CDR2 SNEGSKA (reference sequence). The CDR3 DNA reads TGCAGTGCTAGGGGGCTGGCGGGGATAGACACTGAAGCTTTCTTT. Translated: CSARGLAGIDTEAFF.

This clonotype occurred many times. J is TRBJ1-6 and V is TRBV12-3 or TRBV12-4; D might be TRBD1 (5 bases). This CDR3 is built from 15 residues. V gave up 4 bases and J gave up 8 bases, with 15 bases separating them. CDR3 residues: CASSSRGTMDSPLHF. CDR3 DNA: TGTGCCAGCAGTTCCCGGGGGACGATGGATTCACCCCTCCACTTT.

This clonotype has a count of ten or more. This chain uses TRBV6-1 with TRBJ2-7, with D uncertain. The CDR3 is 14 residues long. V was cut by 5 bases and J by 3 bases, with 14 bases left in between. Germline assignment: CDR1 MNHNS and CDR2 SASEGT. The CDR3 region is CASSRLVGVYEQYF. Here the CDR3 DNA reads TGTGCCAGCAGTCGGCTAGTAGGAGTCTACGAGCAGTACTTC.

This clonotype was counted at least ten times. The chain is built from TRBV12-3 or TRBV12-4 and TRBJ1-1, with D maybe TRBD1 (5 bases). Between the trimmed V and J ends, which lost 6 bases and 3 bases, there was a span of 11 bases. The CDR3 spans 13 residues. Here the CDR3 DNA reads TGTGCCAGCAGCCGGACCAGGGACACTGAAGCTTTCTTT. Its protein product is CASSRTRDTEAFF.

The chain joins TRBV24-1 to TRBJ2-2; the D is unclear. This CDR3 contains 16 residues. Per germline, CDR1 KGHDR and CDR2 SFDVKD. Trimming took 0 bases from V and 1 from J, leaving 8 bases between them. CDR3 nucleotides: TGTGCCACCAGTGATTTGAACCTGATGAACACCGGGGAGCTGTTTTTT. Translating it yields CATSDLNLMNTGELFF.

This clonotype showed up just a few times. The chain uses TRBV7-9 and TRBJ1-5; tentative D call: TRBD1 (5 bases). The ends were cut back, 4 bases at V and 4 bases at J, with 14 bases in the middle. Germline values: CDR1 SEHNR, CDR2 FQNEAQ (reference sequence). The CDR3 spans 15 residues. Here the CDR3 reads CASSSVGGGNQPQHF. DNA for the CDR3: TGTGCCAGCAGCTCCGTCGGGGGGGGGAATCAGCCCCAGCATTTT.

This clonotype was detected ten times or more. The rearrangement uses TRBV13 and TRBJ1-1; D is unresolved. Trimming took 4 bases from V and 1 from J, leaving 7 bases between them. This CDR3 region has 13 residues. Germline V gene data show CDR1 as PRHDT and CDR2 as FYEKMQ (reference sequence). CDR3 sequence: CASSSPRNTEAFF. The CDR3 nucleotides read TGTGCCAGCAGCTCCCCACGGAACACTGAAGCTTTCTTT.

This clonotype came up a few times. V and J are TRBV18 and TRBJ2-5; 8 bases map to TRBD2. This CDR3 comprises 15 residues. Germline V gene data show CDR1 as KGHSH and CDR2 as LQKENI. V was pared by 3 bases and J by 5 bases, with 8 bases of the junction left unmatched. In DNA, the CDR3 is TGTGCCAGCTCACCCTCCAGCGGGAGTCGTGAGACCCAGTACTTC. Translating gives CASSPSSGSRETQYF. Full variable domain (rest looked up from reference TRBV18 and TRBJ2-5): NAGVMQNPRHLVRRRGQEARLRCSPMKGHSHVYWYRQLPEEGLKFMVYLQKENIIDESGMPKERFSAEFPKEGPSILRIQQVVRGDSAAYFCASSPSSGSRETQYFGPGTRLLVL.

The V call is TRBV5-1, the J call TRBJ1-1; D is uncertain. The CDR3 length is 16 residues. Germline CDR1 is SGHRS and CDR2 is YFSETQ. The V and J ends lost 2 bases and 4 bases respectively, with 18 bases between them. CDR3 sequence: CASSFSFEGGGTEAFF. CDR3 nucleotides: TGCGCCAGCAGCTTCTCCTTTGAGGGCGGCGGCACTGAAGCTTTCTTT.

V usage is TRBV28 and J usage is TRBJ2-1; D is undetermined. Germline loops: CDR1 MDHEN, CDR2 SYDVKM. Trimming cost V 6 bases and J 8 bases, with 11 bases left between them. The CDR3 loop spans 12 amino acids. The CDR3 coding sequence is TGTGCCAGCAGCCGATCCACCTATGAGCAGTTCTTC. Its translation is CASSRSTYEQFF.

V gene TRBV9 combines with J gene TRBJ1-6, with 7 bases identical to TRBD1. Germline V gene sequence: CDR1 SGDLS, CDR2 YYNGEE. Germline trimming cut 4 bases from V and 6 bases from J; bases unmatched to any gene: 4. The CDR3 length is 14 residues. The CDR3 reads CASSPGDSNSPLHF. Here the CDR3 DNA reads TGTGCCAGCAGCCCTGGGGACAGTAATTCACCCCTCCACTTT.

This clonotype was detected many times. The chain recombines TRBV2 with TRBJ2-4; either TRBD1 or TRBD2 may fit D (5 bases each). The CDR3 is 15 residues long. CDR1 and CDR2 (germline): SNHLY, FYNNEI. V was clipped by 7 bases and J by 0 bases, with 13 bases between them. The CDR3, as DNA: TGTGCCAGCACGGTGAGGGGTCTAGCCAAAAACATTCAGTACTTC. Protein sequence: CASTVRGLAKNIQYF.

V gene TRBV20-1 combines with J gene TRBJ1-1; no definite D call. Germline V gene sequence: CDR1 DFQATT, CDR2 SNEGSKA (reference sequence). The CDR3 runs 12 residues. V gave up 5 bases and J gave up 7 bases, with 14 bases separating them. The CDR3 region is CSAPPSGLEAFF. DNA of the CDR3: TGCAGTGCTCCCCCCTCAGGTCTTGAAGCTTTCTTT.

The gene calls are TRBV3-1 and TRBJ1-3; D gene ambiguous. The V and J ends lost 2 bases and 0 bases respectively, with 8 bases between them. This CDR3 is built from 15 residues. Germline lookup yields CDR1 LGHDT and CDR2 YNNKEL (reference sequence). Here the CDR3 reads CASSQRAPSGNTIYF. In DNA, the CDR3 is TGTGCCAGCAGCCAACGGGCACCCTCTGGAAACACCATATATTTT.

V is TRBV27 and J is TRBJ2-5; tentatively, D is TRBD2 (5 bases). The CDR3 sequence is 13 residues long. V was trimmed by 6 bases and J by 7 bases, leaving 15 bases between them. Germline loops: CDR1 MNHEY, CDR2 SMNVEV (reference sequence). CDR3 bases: TGTGCCAGCAGCCAAACATATCGGGGGACCCAGTACTTC. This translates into CASSQTYRGTQYF.

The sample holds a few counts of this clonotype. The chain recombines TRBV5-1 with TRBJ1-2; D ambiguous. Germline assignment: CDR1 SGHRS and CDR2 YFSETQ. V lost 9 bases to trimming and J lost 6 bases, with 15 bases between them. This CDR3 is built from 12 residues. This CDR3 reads CATSQNFDGYTF. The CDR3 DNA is TGCGCCACAAGCCAGAACTTCGATGGCTACACCTTC.

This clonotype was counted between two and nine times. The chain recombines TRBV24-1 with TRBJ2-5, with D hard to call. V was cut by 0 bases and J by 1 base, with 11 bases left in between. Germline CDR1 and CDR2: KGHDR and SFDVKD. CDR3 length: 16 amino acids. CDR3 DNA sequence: TGTGCCACCAGTGATTTGACAAGGATCTTCCAAGAGACCCAGTACTTC. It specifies CATSDLTRIFQETQYF.

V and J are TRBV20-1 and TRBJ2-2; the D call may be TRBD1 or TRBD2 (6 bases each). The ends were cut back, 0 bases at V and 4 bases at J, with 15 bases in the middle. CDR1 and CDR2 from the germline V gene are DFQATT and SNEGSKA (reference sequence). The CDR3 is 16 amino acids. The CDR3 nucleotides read TGCAGTGCTAGAGAATCCAGGAGGGGGAGCACCGGGGAGCTGTTTTTT. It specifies CSARESRRGSTGELFF.

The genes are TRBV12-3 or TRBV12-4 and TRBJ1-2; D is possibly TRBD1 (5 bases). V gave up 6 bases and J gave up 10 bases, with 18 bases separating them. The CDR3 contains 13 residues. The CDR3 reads CASSETAPFDYTF. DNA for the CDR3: TGTGCCAGCAGCGAGACAGCCCCCTTTGACTACACCTTC.

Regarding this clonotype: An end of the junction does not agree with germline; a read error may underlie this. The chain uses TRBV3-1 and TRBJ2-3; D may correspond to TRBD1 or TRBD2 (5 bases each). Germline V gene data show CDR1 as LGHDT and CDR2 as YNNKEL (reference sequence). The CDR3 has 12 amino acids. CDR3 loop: CASSQGGSARDF. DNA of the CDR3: TGTGCCAGCAGCCAAGGGGGCTCGGCGAGGGATTTT.